The rows below give T cell receptor beta chains drawn from one sample of a study of CD8 T cells in Susac syndrome. TCRdb re-called the immunoSEQ multiplex PCR reads with MiXCR, one entry per CDR3 protein. Of tens of thousands of distinct CDR3 sequences in the sample, approximately 95% were seen once. Source material: CD8+ T cells from PBMCs. All receptors derive from a human donor with Susac syndrome. CDR3s leave out the opening cysteine and the closing phenylalanine or tryptophan.

CDR3aa: AWSPGQGYNEQF
v_gene: TRBV30

CDR3aa: KSPGPKNIQY
v_gene: TRBV20-1

CDR3aa: ASSPRSGGATNEQF
v_gene: TRBV7-2

CDR3aa: ASSLDGSGAIYEQY
v_gene: TRBV5-6

CDR3aa: ARGEEASEQY
v_gene: TRBV2

CDR3aa: SARDHWTGGPSGSYEQY
v_gene: TRBV20-1

CDR3aa: RIHKAGEWCEQY
v_gene: TRBV20-1

CDR3aa: AWSGDGGTSPGLAGVYEQY
v_gene: TRBV30

CDR3aa: ASSPDRGHTGELF
v_gene: TRBV11-2

CDR3aa: ASSTRDRVSAYGANVLT
v_gene: TRBV19

CDR3aa: AWSAGNQPQH
v_gene: TRBV30

CDR3aa: ASSEREEAGELF
v_gene: TRBV25-1

CDR3aa: SARVNHGTGDGYT
v_gene: TRBV20-1

CDR3aa: ASSSKREPSYEQY
v_gene: TRBV28

CDR3aa: ASGYTGELF
v_gene: TRBV27

CDR3aa: ASGLTYEQY
v_gene: TRBV27

CDR3aa: ASSPYSTSETQY
v_gene: TRBV7-9

CDR3aa: ACWEDPTNEQF
v_gene: TRBV28

CDR3aa: ASSEEQDYSNQPQH
v_gene: TRBV6-1

CDR3aa: ASSSLRSDNEQF
v_gene: TRBV11-2

CDR3aa: ASSSRGDYGYT
v_gene: TRBV27

CDR3aa: ASSFPGAVDEQF
v_gene: TRBV27

CDR3aa: SIGPGQGPAGTEAF
v_gene: TRBV29-1

CDR3aa: ASSLIGHEQY
v_gene: TRBV27

CDR3aa: ASTLQGHQPQH
v_gene: TRBV6-2/TRBV6-3

CDR3aa: ASSVDTGELF
v_gene: TRBV5-6

CDR3aa: ASSGRDSWNEQF
v_gene: TRBV7-9

CDR3aa: ASSPAGFRNYEQY
v_gene: TRBV5-6

CDR3aa: ASSQGDTGGGYGYT
v_gene: TRBV3-1

CDR3aa: ASTADRGLSKNIQY
v_gene: TRBV21-1

CDR3aa: ASSTGGGTEAF
v_gene: TRBV9

CDR3aa: ASGEGLSGISYEQY
v_gene: TRBV19

CDR3aa: ASSEGDTEAF
v_gene: TRBV2

CDR3aa: SVGTGAYEQY
v_gene: TRBV29-1

CDR3aa: ASGWQGLEAF
v_gene: TRBV5-6

CDR3aa: ATSRGVAWSPLH
v_gene: TRBV15

CDR3aa: ASSPGGTDTQY
v_gene: TRBV7-9

CDR3aa: ASGPSGGGNEQF
v_gene: TRBV12-5

CDR3aa: ASSPPGPTEAF
v_gene: TRBV12-3/TRBV12-4

CDR3aa: ASSERGRSYEQY
v_gene: TRBV25-1

CDR3aa: ASSHLEKLF
v_gene: TRBV3-1

CDR3aa: SASPGLPKFVWGYEQY
v_gene: TRBV20-1